Following are 7 T cell receptor beta chains from one sample sequenced in a study of blood T cell repertoires in COVID-19. The method was immunoSEQ multiplex PCR; TCRdb's version includes in-frame clones alone and lacks a portion of them. The sample shows roughly 170,000 clones, roughly four fifths of them seen only once. The sequencing input was peripheral blood. Source of these receptors: a human donor in a cohort sampled during active COVID-19.

The V and J genes are TRBV19 and TRBJ1-5, with D perhaps matching TRBD1 (5 bases). The germline CDR1 and CDR2 sequences are LNHDA and SQIVND (reference sequence). Trimming cost V 2 bases and J 7 bases, with 12 bases left between them. The CDR3 has 14 amino acids. The CDR3 is CASSIQGHGQPQHF. The CDR3 DNA follows: TGTGCCAGTAGTATACAGGGCCACGGGCAGCCCCAGCATTTT.

This chain links TRBV10-1 with TRBJ2-2; unclear D gene. V lost 1 base and J lost 1, with 7 bases in between. The germline V gene encodes CDR1 WNHNN and CDR2 SYGVQD (reference sequence). CDR3 length: 15 amino acids. CDR3 protein: CASSEFAENTGELFF. CDR3 sequence (DNA): TGCGCCAGCAGTGAGTTTGCGGAGAACACCGGGGAGCTGTTTTTT.

This clone was counted once. V gene TRBV6-1 combines with J gene TRBJ1-1; 7 bases match TRBD1. CDR1 MNHNS and CDR2 SASEGT come from the germline V gene. CDR3 length: 16 amino acids. Trimming at V came to 6 bases and at J to 1 base, leaving 11 bases not matched to a gene. CDR3 DNA sequence: TGTGCCAGCAGAGAAATCGCCGGGACAGAGAACACTGAAGCTTTCTTT. As protein: CASREIAGTENTEAFF.

The chain has TRBV18 and TRBJ2-1; perhaps TRBD2 as D (5 bases). Trimming pared 1 base from V and 7 bases from J, leaving 20 bases between. The CDR3 has 17 amino acids. CDR1 and CDR2 (germline): KGHSH, LQKENI. CDR3: CASSPLYGPGERNEQFF. The CDR3 region has the DNA TGTGCCAGCTCACCACTTTATGGCCCCGGGGAGAGGAATGAGCAGTTCTTC.

The rearrangement joins TRBV6-1 to TRBJ1-2; D is perhaps TRBD1 (5 bases). V dropped 0 bases and J dropped 3 bases, with 8 bases sitting between them. This CDR3 spans 14 amino acids. CDR1 and CDR2 from the germline V gene are MNHNS and SASEGT. This CDR3 reads CASSEARAYYGYTF. The CDR3 nucleotides read TGTGCCAGCAGTGAAGCCAGGGCATACTATGGCTACACCTTC.

V and J are TRBV5-6 and TRBJ1-2; 8 nucleotides align to TRBD1. The CDR3 runs 17 residues. CDR1 and CDR2 from the germline V gene are SGHDT and YYEEEE. The V gene end was trimmed by 4 bases and the J gene end by 0 bases; junction bases not matched to a gene: 11. Written as DNA, the CDR3 is TGTGCCAGCAGCCACCGCGGGACAGGCACTCCTAACTATGGCTACACCTTC. This gives the protein CASSHRGTGTPNYGYTF.

This chain uses TRBV28 with TRBJ1-4, with D possibly TRBD1 on 5 matching bases. V lost 8 bases to trimming and J lost 5 bases, with 9 bases between them. Germline V gives CDR1 MDHEN, CDR2 SYDVKM. There are 12 residues in the CDR3. The CDR3 here is CASVGQNEKLFF. CDR3 DNA: TGTGCCAGCGTGGGGCAGAATGAAAAACTGTTTTTT.